Included here is one T cell receptor (beta chain) sequence, with context. Its antigen is not known. This may be a read error, as it is one base from a much larger clone. The data are from a study of type 1 regulatory T cells. About the study: T-allo10 is a Tr1-enriched, alloantigen-specific CD4 T cell product made in vitro.

TCRdb independently ran MiXCR on the reads; one entry per CDR3 protein. Among about 14,000 distinct CDR3 sequences, roughly 13% were seen once, and the ten largest hold roughly 14%. The CDR3 runs to 14 residues. The germline CDR1 and CDR2 sequences are MNHEY and SVGEGT. The chain carries TRBV6-2 or TRBV6-3 and TRBJ1-5; the D gene is possibly TRBD1 (6 bases). The sequence was obtained from a human donor in good health. Sequencing input: cultured T cells, either the whole culture or a sorted T cell fraction (not recorded which). The DNA of the CDR3 is TGTGCCTGCAGCCCGGGACAATGGGATCAGCCCCAGCATTTT. Its translation: CACSPGQWDQPQHF.